One and the same sample provided the 8 T cell receptor beta chains below, sequenced in a study of Ad26.COV2.S vaccination and SARS-CoV-2 variants (dated by TCRdb to the early 2020s). The treatment or condition label for this specimen denotes: 19 received Ad26.COV2.S at low or high dose, single or two shots; about five received placebo; per-sample allocation not given. Repertoires of vaccine and placebo recipients were sequenced from samples collected on day 63 after the first injection. Receptors were amplified or captured by the immunoSEQ multiplex PCR assay. TCRdb obtained this table from immuneACCESS and retained in-frame rearrangements with V and J assigned. These tables miss some clones; where compared with another copy, unresolved V genes account for less than half of the shortfall, and the remainder is unexplained. Present in this sample are 400,000 to 450,000 clones, roughly 91% of which were seen just once. The top ten clonotypes cover more than 3.5% of the sample.

Sequences were derived from peripheral blood, sampled in a trial of Ad26.COV2.S vaccine versus placebo. The receptors shown here come from a person between 18 and 59 years old who received the Ad26.COV2.S COVID-19 vaccine or a placebo.

The chain couples TRBV7-8 to TRBJ2-6, with TRBD2 identical over 9 bases. V lost 4 bases to trimming and J lost 0 bases; unmatched junction nucleotides: 10. Germline V gives CDR1 SGHVS, CDR2 FQNEAQ. CDR3 length: 19 amino acids. The CDR3 DNA is TGTGCCAGCAGCTGGTATACGGCGGGAGGGGACTCTGGGGCCAACGTCCTGACTTTC. This translates into CASSWYTAGGDSGANVLTF. Based on the CDR3 plus reference TRBV7-8 and TRBJ2-6, the full variable domain is GAGVSQSPRYKVAKRGQDVALRCDPISGHVSLFWYQQALGQGPEFLTYFQNEAQLDKSGLPSDRFFAERPEGSVSTLKIQRTQQEDSAVYLCASSWYTAGGDSGANVLTFGAGSRLTVL.

The rearrangement joins TRBV6-4 to TRBJ2-1; tentative D call: TRBD2 (6 bases). V lost 0 bases and J lost 7, with 10 bases in between. There are 14 residues in the CDR3. CDR1 and CDR2 (germline): MRHNA, SNTAGT. CDR3: CASSDSPEGNEQFF. CDR3 bases: TGTGCCAGCAGTGACTCGCCGGAGGGAAATGAGCAGTTCTTC.

The J gene is TRBJ1-5, the V gene TRBV11-2; no clear D gene. Germline CDR1 SGHAT, CDR2 FQNNGV. V dropped 2 bases and J dropped 0 bases, with 14 bases sitting between them. The CDR3 has 17 amino acids. Here the CDR3 reads CASSLYGSRDSNQPQHF. CDR3 coding DNA: TGTGCCAGCAGCTTATATGGCTCGAGGGATAGCAATCAGCCCCAGCATTTT.

V usage is TRBV29-1 and J usage is TRBJ2-1; D is possibly TRBD1 (6 bases). V was cut by 4 bases and J by 0 bases, with 13 bases left in between. CDR1 is SQVTM and CDR2 is ANQGSEA in the germline V gene. CDR3 size: 15 residues. The CDR3 reads CSVVLDSSSYNEQFF. CDR3 bases: TGCAGCGTTGTGTTGGACAGCTCCTCCTACAATGAGCAGTTCTTC.

Of note for this clone: An end of the junction does not agree with germline; a read error may underlie this. The chain carries TRBV20-1 and TRBJ1-2; possible D gene TRBD1, 5 bases. The CDR3 covers 13 residues. Germline CDR1 is DFQATT and CDR2 is SNEGSKA (reference sequence). This CDR3 is CSASGDPPYVYTF. As DNA, the CDR3 is TGCAGTGCTAGTGGGGACCCGCCCTATGTCTACACCTTC.

The rearrangement uses TRBV28 and TRBJ2-5; perhaps D is TRBD1 or TRBD2 (5 bases each). V lost 5 bases and J lost 4, with 17 bases in between. The CDR3 consists of 15 residues. The germline V gene has CDR1 MDHEN and CDR2 SYDVKM. CDR3 coding DNA: TGTGCCAGCAGTCGACCCGGGACCAGTGGAGAGACCCAGTACTTC. Encoded protein: CASSRPGTSGETQYF.

This clone occurred once. The V gene is TRBV27, the J gene TRBJ2-3, with TRBD2 matching 7 bases. The CDR3 is 15 amino acids. Germline lookup yields CDR1 MNHEY and CDR2 SMNVEV (reference sequence). Unmatched junction bases numbered 6, after V lost 3 bases and J lost 3 bases. The CDR3 DNA sequence: TGTGCCAGCAGTTTCGCGGGAGAAAGGACAGATACGCAGTATTTT. Translating gives CASSFAGERTDTQYF.

The gene calls are TRBV7-6 and TRBJ2-1, with D hard to call. Trimming cost V 0 bases and J 3 bases, with 12 bases left between them. Germline CDR1 is SGHVS and CDR2 is FNYEAQ. The CDR3 length is 16 residues. CDR3 nucleotide sequence: TGTGCCAGCAGCTTAGCGGAGCTTGGGATCTACAATGAGCAGTTCTTC. This sequence encodes CASSLAELGIYNEQFF.